This T cell receptor beta chain originates from a study of metastatic and nonmetastatic thyroid tumors. Study information: A comparison of repertoires was made across blood and tumor or nodule tissue from malignant and benign thyroid patients. Study results and limitations: Within blood and tumor, benign nodules reportedly had significantly lower TCR beta diversity than malignant thyroid tumors did.

Germline CDR1 WSHSY, CDR2 SAAADI. Trimming pared 3 bases from V and 0 bases from J, leaving 6 bases between. This CDR3 has 13 residues. Methods used by the authors: A classifier of distant metastasis in papillary thyroid cancer was built from CDR3 differences (across clinicopathological groups). TCRdb used MiXCR to call clones anew from the PCR reads. The V and J calls reflect TCRdb's pipeline rather than the authors' work. Here the sample spans under 15,000 clones, roughly 29% being singletons. Thyroid surgery had not been preceded by any treatment in any patient. This clone was recorded many times. The antigen remains undetermined. This may be a read error: a much more frequent sequence differs by one nucleotide. Without the conserved terminal phenylalanine or tryptophan, this CDR3 likely stems from a read error.

The chain recombines TRBV10-2 with TRBJ2-7; no reliable D call. The sequence was collected from a female donor with papillary thyroid cancer or a benign thyroid nodule (not recorded which). Some clones in this sample may be carry-over from other donors' samples. Sequenced: tumor tissue. CDR3 DNA: TGCGCCAGCAGTGAAGGTAGCTCCTACGAGCAGTACTCC. Translating gives CASSEGSSYEQYS.